What follows are 27 T cell receptor beta chains derived from one specimen sequenced in a study of identical twins. TCRdb re-called the 5' RACE reads with MiXCR, one entry per CDR3 protein. This sample has about 730,000 distinct CDR3 sequences, with 21% found just once. The data also belong to a second study, concerning T cells expressing NK-cell markers.

Sequencing used PBMCs. These receptors came from a young woman in good health.

This clonotype was seen at least ten times. The chain combines TRBV7-2 with TRBJ2-3; D is ambiguous. The V end lost 2 bases, the J end lost 0 bases, and 12 bases lay between the germline ends. Germline loops: CDR1 SGHTA, CDR2 FQGNSA. The CDR3 has 16 residues. CDR3 region: CASSLRARSSTDTQYF. In nucleotides, the CDR3 is TGTGCCAGCAGCTTAAGGGCTAGGTCTAGCACAGATACGCAGTATTTT.

There are a few counts of this clonotype. The chain couples TRBV29-1 to TRBJ1-3; TRBD1 is a possible D gene (5 bases). Between the trimmed V and J ends, which lost 7 bases and 1 base, there was a span of 11 bases. Germline CDR1 is SQVTM and CDR2 is ANQGSEA. The CDR3 consists of 13 residues. DNA for the CDR3: TGCAGCGCTCGGGGGGGGTCTGGAAACACCATATATTTT. Residues: CSARGGSGNTIYF.

The chain recombines TRBV7-2 with TRBJ1-5; weak D call: TRBD1 (5 bases). From germline, CDR1 is SGHTA and CDR2 FQGNSA. Trimming removed 5 bases from V and 2 bases from J, with 13 bases in between. The CDR3 runs 15 residues. The CDR3 region is CASSMSGNGNQPQHF. CDR3 bases: TGTGCCAGCAGCATGTCAGGGAATGGCAATCAGCCCCAGCATTTT.

This clonotype was observed many times. The chain carries TRBV12-3 or TRBV12-4 and TRBJ1-6; D uncertain. V gave up 5 bases and J gave up 6 bases, with 14 bases separating them. The CDR3 covers 15 residues. DNA for the CDR3: TGTGCCAGCAGTCGCGGACTGGGCAGTAATTCACCCCTCCACTTT. Its protein product is CASSRGLGSNSPLHF.

This clonotype appeared a few times. V and J are TRBV14 and TRBJ2-7; D unresolved. The CDR3 totals 13 residues. CDR1 SGHDN and CDR2 FVKESK come from the germline V gene. Trimming pared 1 base from V and 6 bases from J, leaving 10 bases between. CDR3 nucleotide sequence: TGTGCCAGCAGCCAAGGGACCAGGCGCGAGCAGTACTTC. Translation: CASSQGTRREQYF.

The chain recombines TRBV20-1 with TRBJ2-1; 7 bases match TRBD1. With V trimmed by 6 bases and J by 12 bases, 11 bases remained unmatched. The germline V gene encodes CDR1 DFQATT and CDR2 SNEGSKA (reference sequence). The CDR3 covers 12 residues. As DNA, the CDR3 is TGCAGTGCCCCGATGACAGGGAGTACGCAGTTCTTC. Translation gives CSAPMTGSTQFF.

This clonotype was picked up a small number of times. The rearrangement links TRBV14 to TRBJ1-2, with a tentative D call TRBD1 (6 bases). The CDR3 covers 14 residues. Germline V lookup: CDR1 SGHDN, CDR2 FVKESK. The V end lost 1 base, the J end lost 8 bases, and 14 bases lay between the germline ends. This CDR3 is CASSQAGQGRGYTF. CDR3 DNA sequence: TGTGCCAGCAGCCAAGCAGGGCAGGGGAGAGGCTACACCTTC.

The V and J genes are TRBV12-3 or TRBV12-4 and TRBJ2-2; 9 bases agree with TRBD2. With 3 bases clipped from V and 6 bases from J, the junction kept 2 bases outside the gene matches. The CDR3 totals 14 residues. DNA for the CDR3: TGTGCCAGCAGTTTTATAGCGGGGGCCGGGGAGCTGTTTTTT. It encodes CASSFIAGAGELFF.

The V gene is TRBV7-2, the J gene TRBJ2-6; D is unresolved. Trimming shortened V by 1 base and J by 0 bases, and 4 bases separated the two germline ends. The germline V gene has CDR1 SGHTA and CDR2 FQGNSA. The length of the CDR3 is 15 residues. The CDR3 DNA reads as TGTGCCAGCAGCTTAGAACCCTCTGGGGCCAACGTCCTGACTTTC. Translating gives CASSLEPSGANVLTF.

This rearrangement joins TRBV25-1 to TRBJ2-1; 9 nucleotides align to TRBD2. V lost 4 bases to trimming and J lost 2 bases; unmatched junction nucleotides: 15. Germline V CDR1 and CDR2: MGHDK, SYGVNS. CDR3 length: 19 amino acids. The CDR3 region is CASSAPNTLAGVPYNEQFF. As DNA, the CDR3 is TGTGCCAGCAGTGCTCCCAACACCTTAGCGGGAGTACCCTACAATGAGCAGTTCTTC.

Only one count was recorded for this clonotype. V is TRBV12-2 and J is TRBJ2-3; the D call in the table, TRBD1, was not verified against the DNA. TRBV12-2 is assigned pseudogene status. CDR3 length: 13 amino acids. For the CDR3, the DNA is TGTGCAAGTCGCTCCGCGTCCCCAGATACGCAGTATTTT. This encodes CASRSASPDTQYF.

Only a few counts were recorded for this clonotype. This rearrangement joins TRBV20-1 to TRBJ1-1; D is ambiguous. The CDR3 sequence is 12 residues long. In germline, CDR1 is DFQATT, CDR2 SNEGSKA (reference sequence). The V and J ends lost 0 bases and 10 bases respectively, with 12 bases between them. CDR3 DNA sequence: TGCAGTGCTAGAGATGAATTGATCGCAGCTTTCTTT. Its translation is CSARDELIAAFF.

This clonotype was recorded a few times. The chain carries TRBV5-1 and TRBJ2-2; the match to TRBD1 covers 9 bases. There are 15 residues in the CDR3. Germline loops: CDR1 SGHRS, CDR2 YFSETQ. J was trimmed by 3 bases and V by 5 bases; bases with no gene match: 5. Written as DNA, the CDR3 is TGCGCCAGCAGGGCCGGGACAGGGCACACCGGGGAGCTGTTTTTT. It yields the protein CASRAGTGHTGELFF.

The sample holds a few counts of this clonotype. The chain combines TRBV6-5 with TRBJ2-4; D unclear. Trimming took 5 bases from V and 7 from J, leaving 15 bases between them. Germline V gene sequence: CDR1 MNHEY, CDR2 SVGAGI. CDR3 size: 14 residues. CDR3 sequence reads: CASSESRTANIQYF. In DNA, the CDR3 is TGTGCCAGCAGTGAATCGAGAACAGCTAACATTCAGTACTTC.

This clonotype has ten or more counts. The V call is TRBV6-5, the J call TRBJ1-1, with D unresolved. CDR3 length: 14 residues. Trimming shortened V by 3 bases and J by 1 base, and 9 bases separated the two germline ends. Germline lookup yields CDR1 MNHEY and CDR2 SVGAGI. The CDR3 region has the DNA TGTGCCAGCAGTTATGGGCGGACGAACACTGAAGCTTTCTTT. Translating it yields CASSYGRTNTEAFF.

The genes are TRBV29-1 and TRBJ2-7, with D perhaps matching TRBD1 (6 bases). This CDR3 region has 13 residues. V lost 6 bases and J 5 bases, leaving 17 bases between the germline ends. CDR1 SQVTM and CDR2 ANQGSEA come from the germline V gene. The CDR3 here is CSVPGQGLHEQYF. CDR3 coding DNA: TGCAGCGTGCCGGGACAAGGGCTCCACGAGCAGTACTTC.

This clonotype was seen at least ten times. V usage is TRBV12-3 or TRBV12-4 and J usage is TRBJ1-5; D is undetermined. The CDR3 has 13 residues. The V and J ends lost 8 bases and 4 bases respectively, with 12 bases between them. Here the CDR3 reads CASSPGFNQPQHF. In DNA, the CDR3 is TGTGCCAGCTCCCCAGGTTTTAATCAGCCCCAGCATTTT.

The chain has TRBV9 and TRBJ2-7, with D maybe TRBD2 (5 bases). The CDR3 has 14 residues. CDR1 and CDR2 (germline): SGDLS, YYNGEE. The V gene lost 6 bases and the J gene lost 0 bases, with 13 bases spanning the gap. Here the CDR3 reads CASTRDLSSYEQYF. Written as DNA, the CDR3 is TGTGCCAGCACCCGGGATCTAAGCTCCTACGAGCAGTACTTC.

The CDR3 sequence is CATSRGGSSNRNEQFF. In DNA, the CDR3 is TGTGCCACCAGCAGAGGGGGCAGCTCGAATCGCAATGAGCAGTTCTTC. This rearrangement joins TRBV15 to TRBJ2-1; possibly TRBD1 for D (5 bases). The CDR3 consists of 16 residues. Germline V gene lookup returns CDR1 LNHNV and CDR2 YYDKDF (reference sequence). V was shortened by 1 base and J by 6 bases, with 16 bases between the two germline ends.

In this sample, this clonotype turned up many times. This sequence joins TRBV20-1 and TRBJ1-2, with D maybe TRBD1 (6 bases). The germline V gene encodes CDR1 DFQATT and CDR2 SNEGSKA (reference sequence). V lost 0 bases and J 7 bases, leaving 15 bases between the germline ends. The length of the CDR3 is 14 residues. The CDR3 DNA follows: TGCAGTGCTAGAGATGCAGGGGCACACTCTGGCTACACCTTC. Protein sequence: CSARDAGAHSGYTF.

This clonotype was seen a few times. The CDR3 DNA follows: TGTGCCAGCAGTCGGACTGCCTCCTACGAGCAGTACTTC. The encoded protein is CASSRTASYEQYF. The chain carries TRBV12-3 or TRBV12-4 and TRBJ2-7; a possible D gene is TRBD2 (5 bases). Trimming removed 5 bases at V and 0 bases at J, with 8 bases between. This CDR3 is built from 13 residues.

This clonotype was detected ten times or more. This rearrangement joins TRBV29-1 to TRBJ2-3; no clear D gene. The CDR3 contains 13 residues. Germline loops: CDR1 SQVTM, CDR2 ANQGSEA. V lost 7 bases and J 2 bases, leaving 13 bases between the germline ends. Written as DNA, the CDR3 is TGCAGCGCTACGGCTAAAAACACAGATACGCAGTATTTT. This translates into CSATAKNTDTQYF.

The chain links TRBV6-1 to TRBJ2-2; 7 nucleotides line up with TRBD2. J was trimmed by 4 bases and V by 6 bases; bases with no gene match: 8. The CDR3 totals 15 residues. Germline CDR1 reads MNHNS; CDR2 reads SASEGT. The CDR3 bases are TGTGCCAGCAGCTTCGGCACTAGCGCCACCGGGGAGCTGTTTTTT. Its translation: CASSFGTSATGELFF.

This clonotype was detected only a few times. The chain joins TRBV2 to TRBJ2-1; D ambiguous. The CDR3 sequence is 12 residues long. Trimming removed 7 bases at V and 8 bases at J, with 12 bases between. In germline, CDR1 is SNHLY, CDR2 FYNNEI. CDR3 protein: CASTLLPDEQFF. The CDR3 DNA reads as TGTGCCAGCACACTCCTCCCCGATGAGCAGTTCTTC.

This clonotype was seen ten or more times. The rearrangement uses TRBV6-6 and TRBJ1-3; TRBD1 is a possible D gene (5 bases). The germline CDR1 and CDR2 sequences are MNHNY and SVGAGI (reference sequence). The V end was cut by 0 bases, the J end by 0 bases, with 9 bases between. The CDR3 runs to 16 residues. The CDR3 coding sequence is TGTGCCAGCAGTTACTCCACAGGCCACTCTGGAAACACCATATATTTT. Residues: CASSYSTGHSGNTIYF.

Only a few counts were recorded for this clonotype. The chain links TRBV20-1 to TRBJ2-5; TRBD2 matches 11 bases. Trimming took 4 bases from V and 5 from J; bases not matched to a gene: 0. Germline-derived CDR1 and CDR2 are DFQATT and SNEGSKA (reference sequence). The length of the CDR3 is 12 residues. The DNA for the CDR3 is TGCAGTGCTACTAGCGGGGGGGAGACCCAGTACTTC. Translating gives CSATSGGETQYF.

This clonotype came up a few times. This chain links TRBV20-1 with TRBJ1-2, with TRBD1 matching over 8 bases. The V gene's germline CDR1 is DFQATT and CDR2 SNEGSKA (reference sequence). This CDR3 has 13 amino acids. The ends lost 7 bases at V and 4 bases at J; junction bases unmatched: 8. CDR3 region: CSGSDRASYGYTF. As DNA, the CDR3 is TGCAGTGGCTCGGACAGGGCGAGCTATGGCTACACCTTC.